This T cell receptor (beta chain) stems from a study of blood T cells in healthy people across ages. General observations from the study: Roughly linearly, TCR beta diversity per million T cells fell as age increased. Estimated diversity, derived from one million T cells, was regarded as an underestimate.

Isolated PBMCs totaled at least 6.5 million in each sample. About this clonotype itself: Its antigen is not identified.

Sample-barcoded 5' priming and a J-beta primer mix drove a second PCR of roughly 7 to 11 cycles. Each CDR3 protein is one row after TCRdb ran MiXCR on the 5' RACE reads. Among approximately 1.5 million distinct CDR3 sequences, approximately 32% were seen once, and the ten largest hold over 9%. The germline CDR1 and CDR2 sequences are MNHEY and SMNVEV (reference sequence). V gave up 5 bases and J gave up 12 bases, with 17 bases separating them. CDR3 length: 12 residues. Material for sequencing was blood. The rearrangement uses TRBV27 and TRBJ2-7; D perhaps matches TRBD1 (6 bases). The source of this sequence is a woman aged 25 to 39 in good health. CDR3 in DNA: TGTGCCAGCAGTATGACCGGGACATCGGTGTACTTC. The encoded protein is CASSMTGTSVYF.